One and the same sample provided the 23 T cell receptor beta chains below, sequenced in a study of cytomegalovirus exposure and HLA in healthy donors. Vbeta (60) and Jbeta (13) primers were used in the PCR. TCRdb's table, derived via immunoSEQ multiplex PCR, lists solely in-frame clones and lacks some. Among roughly 160,000 clones listed, around 75% were seen once. Sequenced input: PBMCs. These TCRs come from a woman in her thirties or forties in good health and CMV-seropositive.

This rearrangement joins TRBV9 to TRBJ2-7; 14 positions agree with TRBD2. Trimming at V came to 4 bases and at J to 6 bases, leaving 9 bases not matched to a gene. CDR1 SGDLS and CDR2 YYNGEE come from the germline V gene. The length of the CDR3 is 16 residues. Here the CDR3 DNA reads TGTGCCAGCAGCCCGAGGACTAGCGGGAGGATCGGCGAGCAGTACTTC. Its protein product is CASSPRTSGRIGEQYF.

The sample holds a few counts of this clone. This chain joins TRBV19 and TRBJ2-7; D gene uncertain. CDR1 is LNHDA and CDR2 is SQIVND in the germline V gene (reference sequence). V shed 1 base and J shed 3 bases, with 7 bases lying between them. This CDR3 region has 13 residues. Here the CDR3 reads CASSIGWSYEQYF. The CDR3 DNA reads as TGTGCCAGTAGTATAGGGTGGAGCTACGAGCAGTACTTC.

The V call is TRBV20-1, the J call TRBJ2-3, with D unclear. CDR1 is DFQATT and CDR2 is SNEGSKA in the germline V gene (reference sequence). The V end lost 3 bases, the J end lost 6 bases, and 4 bases lay between the germline ends. The length of the CDR3 is 10 residues. The CDR3 protein is CSASPDTQYF. The CDR3 bases are TGCAGTGCTAGTCCGGATACGCAGTATTTT.

The V call is TRBV30, the J call TRBJ1-1; 7 nucleotides agree with TRBD1. The length of the CDR3 is 17 residues. V was pared by 1 base and J by 3 bases, with 14 bases of the junction left unmatched. Per the germline V gene, CDR1 is GTSNPN and CDR2 is SVGIG (reference sequence). The CDR3 is CAWSAVLDWQGDTEAFF. Written as DNA, the CDR3 is TGTGCCTGGAGTGCAGTCCTGGATTGGCAGGGGGACACTGAAGCTTTCTTT. The full variable domain, rest sourced from reference TRBV30 and TRBJ1-1, is SQTIHQWPATLVQPVGSPLSLECTVEGTSNPNLYWYRQAAGRGLQLLFYSVGIGQISSEVPQNLSASRPQDRQFILSSKKLLLSDSGFYLCAWSAVLDWQGDTEAFFGQGTRLTVV.

The chain links TRBV7-2 to TRBJ1-2; 9 nucleotides align to TRBD1. The V gene's germline CDR1 is SGHTA and CDR2 FQGNSA. CDR3 length equals 15 residues. V was pared by 5 bases and J by 3 bases, with 7 bases of the junction left unmatched. CDR3 DNA sequence: TGTGCCAGCAGCACCAACAGGGGGCGGGACTATGGCTACACCTTC. It encodes CASSTNRGRDYGYTF. Complete variable domain (other parts from reference TRBV7-2 and TRBJ1-2): GAGVSQSPSNKVTEKGKDVELRCDPISGHTALYWYRQSLGQGLEFLIYFQGNSAPDKSGLPSDRFSAERTGGSVSTLTIQRTQQEDSAVYLCASSTNRGRDYGYTFGSGTRLTVV.

This clone has more than one count but fewer than ten. Sequence at one end of the junction differs from germline and may be a read error. The J gene is TRBJ2-7, the V gene TRBV7-7; tentative D call: TRBD1 (6 bases). Germline-derived CDR1 and CDR2 are SSHAT and FNYEAQ (reference sequence). The CDR3 is made up of 14 amino acids. The CDR3 protein is CASSLHRASYEQYF. CDR3 in DNA: TGTGCTAGCAGCTTGCACAGGGCTTCCTACGAGCAGTACTTC.

The V and J genes are TRBV28 and TRBJ2-3; 8 positions agree with TRBD1. Germline V CDR1 and CDR2: MDHEN, SYDVKM. This CDR3 region has 17 residues. V shed 2 bases and J 4 bases; nucleotides not matched to a gene: 11. The CDR3, as DNA: TGTGCCAGCAGTTTAGGGCCAGGGGGCGCTAGGGCAGATACGCAGTATTTT. Translating it yields CASSLGPGGARADTQYF.

The CDR3 protein is CASQRRTAIEETQYF. CDR3 coding DNA: TGTGCCAGCCAAAGGAGGACAGCGATCGAAGAGACCCAGTACTTC. The rearrangement joins TRBV6-5 to TRBJ2-5; possibly TRBD1 for D (6 bases). The germline V gene encodes CDR1 MNHEY and CDR2 SVGAGI. The CDR3 has 15 amino acids. The V and J ends lost 8 bases and 3 bases respectively, with 19 bases between them.

The CDR3 coding sequence is TGTGCCAGCAGCGTTTCTGTGAACACTGAAGCTTTCTTT. This encodes CASSVSVNTEAFF. This sequence joins TRBV7-3 and TRBJ1-1, with no clear D. Deletions cut 5 bases from V and 0 bases from J, with 7 bases between. The CDR3 loop spans 13 amino acids. Germline V gives CDR1 SGHTA, CDR2 FQGTGA.

The genes are TRBV5-1 and TRBJ2-2, with D maybe TRBD1 (6 bases). This CDR3 spans 18 amino acids. V was cut by 0 bases and J by 2 bases, with 17 bases left in between. Germline-derived CDR1 and CDR2 are SGHRS and YFSETQ. The DNA of the CDR3 is TGCGCCAGCAGCTTGGCCTTTGGAGGACAGCTCAACACCGGGGAGCTGTTTTTT. It translates to CASSLAFGGQLNTGELFF.

V usage is TRBV19 and J usage is TRBJ2-1; maybe TRBD1 (5 bases). V was pared by 4 bases and J by 3 bases, with 13 bases between. The CDR3 totals 15 residues. CDR1 is LNHDA and CDR2 is SQIVND in the germline V gene (reference sequence). CDR3 sequence reads: CASSTDTFLYNEQFF. The CDR3, as DNA: TGTGCCAGTAGTACGGACACCTTTCTCTACAATGAGCAGTTCTTC. Full variable domain (outside the CDR3, taken from reference TRBV19 and TRBJ2-1): DGGITQSPKYLFRKEGQNVTLSCEQNLNHDAMYWYRQDPGQGLRLIYYSQIVNDFQKGDIAEGYSVSREKKESFPLTVTSAQKNPTAFYLCASSTDTFLYNEQFFGPGTRLTVL.

This chain connects TRBV30 to TRBJ1-3, with a tentative D call TRBD1 (6 bases). With 7 bases removed from V and 3 bases from J, the gap between germline ends came to 13 bases. This CDR3 region has 13 residues. Germline CDR1 reads GTSNPN; CDR2 reads SVGIG (reference sequence). The CDR3 bases are TGTGCCTTAACAGGGATGCTTGGAAACACCATATATTTT. It codes for CALTGMLGNTIYF.

The V gene is TRBV19, the J gene TRBJ2-1; 8 bases fit TRBD1. Germline values: CDR1 LNHDA, CDR2 SQIVND (reference sequence). The J segment lost 6 bases and the V segment lost 7 bases, leaving 8 bases of the junction unmatched. The CDR3 is 14 residues long. The CDR3 spells CASKDRGRVNEQFF. The DNA for the CDR3 is TGTGCCAGTAAAGACAGGGGCAGGGTCAATGAGCAGTTCTTC.

There are a few counts of this clone. J is TRBJ2-5 and V is TRBV19, with D possibly TRBD1 on 6 matching bases. Between the trimmed V and J ends, which lost 7 bases and 7 bases, there was a span of 22 bases. Germline loops: CDR1 LNHDA, CDR2 SQIVND (reference sequence). CDR3 length: 15 residues. CDR3 amino acids: CASKPRTVKGGTQYF. In DNA, the CDR3 is TGTGCCAGTAAACCCAGGACGGTCAAAGGGGGGACCCAGTACTTC.

V usage is TRBV14 and J usage is TRBJ2-7; 16 bases line up with TRBD2. In germline, CDR1 is SGHDN, CDR2 FVKESK. The ends lost 4 bases at V and 7 bases at J; junction bases unmatched: 7. CDR3 length: 16 residues. Written as DNA, the CDR3 is TGTGCCAGCAGCCGCCCCGGGACTAGCGGGAGGGAAGAGCAGTACTTC. It codes for CASSRPGTSGREEQYF.

The gene calls are TRBV28 and TRBJ2-4, with 8 bases lining up with TRBD1. The V gene's germline CDR1 is MDHEN and CDR2 SYDVKM. The length of the CDR3 is 12 residues. Unmatched junction bases numbered 1, after V lost 6 bases and J lost 6 bases. CDR3 DNA sequence: TGTGCCAGCAGCACAGGGGGAAACATTCAGTACTTC. Translated: CASSTGGNIQYF.

This sequence joins TRBV14 and TRBJ2-5; D is possibly TRBD1 (5 bases). The CDR3 runs to 13 residues. Trimming took off 8 bases at V and 1 base at J, with 11 bases between the two ends. Germline V lookup: CDR1 SGHDN, CDR2 FVKESK. In DNA, the CDR3 is TGTGCCAGCGGGGCCCAAACCCAAGAGACCCAGTACTTC. Its protein is CASGAQTQETQYF.

This chain links TRBV11-2 with TRBJ2-3, with 8 bases matching TRBD2. This CDR3 contains 15 residues. Per the germline V gene, CDR1 is SGHAT and CDR2 is FQNNGV. Trimming cost V 2 bases and J 2 bases; bases outside gene matches: 3. The CDR3, as DNA: TGTGCCAGCAGCTTACTTAGCGGGAACACAGATACGCAGTATTTT. Its protein is CASSLLSGNTDTQYF.

This clone has just a few counts. V and J are TRBV25-1 and TRBJ2-7; D is possibly TRBD1 (6 bases). The length of the CDR3 is 14 residues. Germline CDR1 and CDR2: MGHDK and SYGVNS. V shed 2 bases and J shed 5 bases, with 13 bases lying between them. This CDR3 is CASSENRARNEQYF. The CDR3 coding sequence is TGTGCCAGCAGTGAAAACAGGGCTCGTAACGAGCAGTACTTC.

This chain connects TRBV2 to TRBJ1-1; D unresolved. Per germline, CDR1 SNHLY and CDR2 FYNNEI. This CDR3 comprises 13 residues. Trimming shortened V by 11 bases and J by 7 bases, and 20 bases separated the two germline ends. Here the CDR3 reads CAARLDKVHEAFF. The CDR3 DNA sequence: TGTGCCGCGAGGTTGGATAAGGTGCATGAAGCTTTCTTT.

A single count supports this clone. The V call is TRBV11-1, the J call TRBJ2-1; TRBD2 aligns across 9 bases. Looked up from germline, CDR1 is SGHAT and CDR2 is FQDESV (reference sequence). There are 17 residues in the CDR3. V trimming: 4 bases; J trimming: 5 bases; junction bases outside the gene matches: 12. The CDR3 is CASSSPGGLAGHNEQFF. DNA of the CDR3: TGTGCCAGCAGCTCCCCGGGGGGGCTAGCGGGACACAATGAGCAGTTCTTC.

The chain has TRBV4-3 and TRBJ2-1, with D hard to call. CDR1 and CDR2 from the germline V gene are LGHNA and YSLEER. Trimming shortened V by 0 bases and J by 1 base, and 4 bases separated the two germline ends. This CDR3 comprises 14 residues. The CDR3 DNA follows: TGCGCCAGCAGCCAAGACCGGTCCTACAATGAGCAGTTCTTC. Translating gives CASSQDRSYNEQFF.

The chain recombines TRBV25-1 with TRBJ1-2, with a weak D call TRBD1 (6 bases). This CDR3 comprises 17 residues. Trimming pared 4 bases from V and 2 bases from J, leaving 20 bases between. Germline V gives CDR1 MGHDK, CDR2 SYGVNS. The CDR3 sequence: CASSVHSGGGGNYGYTF. The DNA of the CDR3 is TGTGCCAGCAGTGTCCATAGTGGAGGGGGGGGCAACTATGGCTACACCTTC.